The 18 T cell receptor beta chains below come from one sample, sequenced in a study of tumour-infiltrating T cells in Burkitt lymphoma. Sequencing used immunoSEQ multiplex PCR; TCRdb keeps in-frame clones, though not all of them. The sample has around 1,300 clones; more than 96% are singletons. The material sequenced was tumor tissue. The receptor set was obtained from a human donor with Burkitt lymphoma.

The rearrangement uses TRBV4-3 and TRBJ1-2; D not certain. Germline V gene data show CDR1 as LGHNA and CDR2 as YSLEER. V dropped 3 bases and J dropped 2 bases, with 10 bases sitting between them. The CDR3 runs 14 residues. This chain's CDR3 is CASSHLDGNYGYTF. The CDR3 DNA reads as TGCGCCAGCAGCCACCTCGACGGGAACTATGGCTACACCTTC.

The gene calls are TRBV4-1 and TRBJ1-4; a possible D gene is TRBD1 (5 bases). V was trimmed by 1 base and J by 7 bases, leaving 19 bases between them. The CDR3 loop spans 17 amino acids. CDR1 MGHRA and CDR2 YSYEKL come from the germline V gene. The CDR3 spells CASSQAAGTGVFEKLFF. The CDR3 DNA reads TGCGCCAGCAGCCAAGCCGCGGGGACCGGGGTGTTTGAAAAACTGTTTTTT.

The CDR3 DNA is TGTGCCAGCAGAAAGCAGGTTTACGGGGAGCTGTTTTTT. Translation: CASRKQVYGELFF. The V gene is TRBV2, the J gene TRBJ2-2; D is undetermined. Trimming took off 6 bases at V and 7 bases at J, with 12 bases between the two ends. Germline V CDR1 and CDR2: SNHLY, FYNNEI. CDR3 length equals 13 residues.

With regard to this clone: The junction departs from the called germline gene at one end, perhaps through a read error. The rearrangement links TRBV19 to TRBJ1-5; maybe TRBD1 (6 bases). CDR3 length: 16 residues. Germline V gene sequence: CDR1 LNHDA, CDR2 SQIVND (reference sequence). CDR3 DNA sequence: TGTGCTAGTAGTCCCGGGGGGGCAGGGGTTGATCAGCCCCAGCATTTT. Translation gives CASSPGGAGVDQPQHF.

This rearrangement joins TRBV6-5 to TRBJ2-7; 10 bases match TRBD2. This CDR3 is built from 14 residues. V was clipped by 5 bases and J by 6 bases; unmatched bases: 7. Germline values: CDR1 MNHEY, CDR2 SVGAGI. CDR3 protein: CASSPAGGPSEQYF. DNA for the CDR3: TGTGCCAGCAGTCCAGCGGGAGGGCCGTCCGAGCAGTACTTC.

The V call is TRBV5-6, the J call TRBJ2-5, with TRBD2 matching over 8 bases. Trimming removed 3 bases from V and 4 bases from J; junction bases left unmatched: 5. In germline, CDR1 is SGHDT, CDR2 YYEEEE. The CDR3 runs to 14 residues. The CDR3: CASSSGRGGETQYF. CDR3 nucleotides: TGTGCCAGCAGCTCCGGACGGGGGGGAGAGACCCAGTACTTC.

This chain's CDR3 is CASRPSIGQGYEQYF. In nucleotides, the CDR3 is TGCGCCAGCAGACCCTCCATTGGACAGGGCTACGAGCAGTACTTC. The V and J genes are TRBV4-3 and TRBJ2-7; 8 bases are shared with TRBD1. Germline CDR1 and CDR2: LGHNA and YSLEER. There are 15 residues in the CDR3. V dropped 6 bases and J dropped 3; count of bases not matched to a gene: 10.

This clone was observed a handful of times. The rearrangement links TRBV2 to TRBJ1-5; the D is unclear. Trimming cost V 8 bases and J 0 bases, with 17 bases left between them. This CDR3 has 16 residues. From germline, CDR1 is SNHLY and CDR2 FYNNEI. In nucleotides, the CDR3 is TGTGCCAGCGCAGTTCTGGGCGCTTATAGCAATCAGCCCCAGCATTTT. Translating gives CASAVLGAYSNQPQHF.

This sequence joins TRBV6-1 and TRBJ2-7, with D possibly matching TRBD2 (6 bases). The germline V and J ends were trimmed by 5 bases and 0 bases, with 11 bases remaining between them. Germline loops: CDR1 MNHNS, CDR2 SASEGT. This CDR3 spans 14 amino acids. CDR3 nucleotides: TGTGCCAGCAGTAGTGGGGGGTTCTCCTACGAGCAGTACTTC. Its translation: CASSSGGFSYEQYF.

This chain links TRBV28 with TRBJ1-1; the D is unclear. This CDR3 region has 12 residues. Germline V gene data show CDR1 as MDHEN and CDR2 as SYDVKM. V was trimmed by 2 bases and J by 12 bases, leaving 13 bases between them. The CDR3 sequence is CASSLNSRRSFF. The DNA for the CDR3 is TGTGCCAGCAGTTTAAATTCCAGGAGGTCTTTCTTT. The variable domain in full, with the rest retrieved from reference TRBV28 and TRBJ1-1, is DVKVTQSSRYLVKRTGEKVFLECVQDMDHENMFWYRQDPGLGLRLIYFSYDVKMKEKGDIPEGYSVSREKKERFSLILESASTNQTSMYLCASSLNSRRSFFGQGTRLTVV.

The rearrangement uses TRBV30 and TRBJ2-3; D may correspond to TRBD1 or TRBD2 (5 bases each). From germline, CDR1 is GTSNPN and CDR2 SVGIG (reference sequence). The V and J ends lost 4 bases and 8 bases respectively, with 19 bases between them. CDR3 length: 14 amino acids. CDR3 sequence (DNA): TGTGCCTGGACCCAAGGTGGGACCGCCGGTACGCAGTATTTT. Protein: CAWTQGGTAGTQYF.

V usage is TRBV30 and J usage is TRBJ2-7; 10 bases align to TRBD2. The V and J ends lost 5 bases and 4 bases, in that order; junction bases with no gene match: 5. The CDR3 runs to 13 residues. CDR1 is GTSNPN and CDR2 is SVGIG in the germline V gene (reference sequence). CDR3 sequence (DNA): TGTGCCTGGGTAGCGGGAGGACGTTACGAGCAGTACTTC. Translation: CAWVAGGRYEQYF.

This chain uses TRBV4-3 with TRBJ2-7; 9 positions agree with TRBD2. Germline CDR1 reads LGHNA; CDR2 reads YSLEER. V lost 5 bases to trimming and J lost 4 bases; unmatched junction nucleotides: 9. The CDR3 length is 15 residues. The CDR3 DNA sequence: TGCGCCAGCAGCTCCAAAGCGGGGGGTTCTTACGAGCAGTACTTC. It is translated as CASSSKAGGSYEQYF.

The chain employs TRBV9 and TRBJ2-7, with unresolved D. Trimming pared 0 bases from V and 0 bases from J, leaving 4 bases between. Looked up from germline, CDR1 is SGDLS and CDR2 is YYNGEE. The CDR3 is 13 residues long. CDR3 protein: CASSVAGSYEQYF. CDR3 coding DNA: TGTGCCAGCAGCGTAGCAGGCTCCTACGAGCAGTACTTC.

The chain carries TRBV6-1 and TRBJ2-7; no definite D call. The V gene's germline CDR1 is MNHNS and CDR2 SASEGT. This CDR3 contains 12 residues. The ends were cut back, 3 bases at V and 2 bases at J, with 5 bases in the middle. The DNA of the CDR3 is TGTGCCAGCAGTGACCTCACCTACGAGCAGTACTTC. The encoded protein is CASSDLTYEQYF.

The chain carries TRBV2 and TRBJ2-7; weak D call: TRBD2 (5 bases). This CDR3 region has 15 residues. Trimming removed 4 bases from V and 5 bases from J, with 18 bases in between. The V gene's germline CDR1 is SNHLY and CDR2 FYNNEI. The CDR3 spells CASSVGAVISNEQYF. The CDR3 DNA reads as TGTGCCAGCAGTGTAGGAGCGGTCATTAGCAACGAGCAGTACTTC.

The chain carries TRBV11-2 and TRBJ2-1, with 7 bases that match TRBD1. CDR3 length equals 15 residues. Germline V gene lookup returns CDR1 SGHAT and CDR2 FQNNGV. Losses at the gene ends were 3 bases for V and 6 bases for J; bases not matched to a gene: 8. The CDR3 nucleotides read TGTGCCAGCAGCTTGCCGGGGACAGCCGGCAATGAGCAGTTCTTC. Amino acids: CASSLPGTAGNEQFF.

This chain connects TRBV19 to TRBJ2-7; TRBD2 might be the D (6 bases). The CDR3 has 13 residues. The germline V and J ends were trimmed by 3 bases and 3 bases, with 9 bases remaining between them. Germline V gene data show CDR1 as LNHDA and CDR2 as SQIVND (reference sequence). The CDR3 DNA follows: TGTGCCAGTAGTATGGGGGGAGGCTACGAGCAGTACTTC. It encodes CASSMGGGYEQYF.